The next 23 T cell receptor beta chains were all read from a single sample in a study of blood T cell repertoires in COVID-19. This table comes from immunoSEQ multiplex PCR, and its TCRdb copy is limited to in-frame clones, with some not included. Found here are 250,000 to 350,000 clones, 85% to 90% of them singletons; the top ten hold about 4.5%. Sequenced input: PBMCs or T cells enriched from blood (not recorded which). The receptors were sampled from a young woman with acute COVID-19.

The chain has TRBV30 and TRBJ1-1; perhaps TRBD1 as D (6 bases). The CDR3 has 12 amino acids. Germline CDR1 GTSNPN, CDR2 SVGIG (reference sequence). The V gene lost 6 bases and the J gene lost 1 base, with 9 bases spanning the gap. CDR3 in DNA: TGTGCCTGCCAGACAGGGAACACTGAAGCTTTCTTT. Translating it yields CACQTGNTEAFF. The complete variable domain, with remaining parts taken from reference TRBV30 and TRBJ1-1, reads SQTIHQWPATLVQPVGSPLSLECTVEGTSNPNLYWYRQAAGRGLQLLFYSVGIGQISSEVPQNLSASRPQDRQFILSSKKLLLSDSGFYLCACQTGNTEAFFGQGTRLTVV.

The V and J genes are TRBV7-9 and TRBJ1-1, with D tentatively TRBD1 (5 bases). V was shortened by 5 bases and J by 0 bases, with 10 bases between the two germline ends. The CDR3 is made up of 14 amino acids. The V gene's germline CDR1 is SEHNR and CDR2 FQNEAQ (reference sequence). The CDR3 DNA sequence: TGTGCCAGCAGCCCGCGGGGCTTGAACACTGAAGCTTTCTTT. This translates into CASSPRGLNTEAFF.

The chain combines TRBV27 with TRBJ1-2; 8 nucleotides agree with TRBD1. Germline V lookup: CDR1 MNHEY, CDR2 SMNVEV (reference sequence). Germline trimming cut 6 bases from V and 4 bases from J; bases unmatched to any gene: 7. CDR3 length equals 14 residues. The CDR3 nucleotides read TGTGCCAGCAGCTCTATACAGGGGGGCTATGGCTACACCTTC. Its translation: CASSSIQGGYGYTF.

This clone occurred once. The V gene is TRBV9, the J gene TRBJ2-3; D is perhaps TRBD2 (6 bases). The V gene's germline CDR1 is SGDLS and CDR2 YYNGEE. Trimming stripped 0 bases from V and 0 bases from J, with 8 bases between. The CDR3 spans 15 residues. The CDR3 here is CASSVVGTSTDTQYF. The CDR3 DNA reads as TGTGCCAGCAGCGTAGTCGGGACTAGCACAGATACGCAGTATTTT.

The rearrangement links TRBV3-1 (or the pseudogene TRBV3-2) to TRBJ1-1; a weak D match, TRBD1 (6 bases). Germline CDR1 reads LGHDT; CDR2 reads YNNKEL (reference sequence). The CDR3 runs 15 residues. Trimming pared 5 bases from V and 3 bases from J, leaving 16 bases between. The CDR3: CASSSPRGADTEAFF. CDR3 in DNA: TGTGCCAGCAGCTCACCCCGGGGGGCCGACACTGAAGCTTTCTTT.

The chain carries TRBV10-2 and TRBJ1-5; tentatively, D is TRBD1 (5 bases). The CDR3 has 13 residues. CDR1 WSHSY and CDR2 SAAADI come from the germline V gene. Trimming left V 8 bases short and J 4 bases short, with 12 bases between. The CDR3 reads CASHLGGNQPQHF. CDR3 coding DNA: TGCGCCAGCCATCTCGGGGGGAATCAGCCCCAGCATTTT.

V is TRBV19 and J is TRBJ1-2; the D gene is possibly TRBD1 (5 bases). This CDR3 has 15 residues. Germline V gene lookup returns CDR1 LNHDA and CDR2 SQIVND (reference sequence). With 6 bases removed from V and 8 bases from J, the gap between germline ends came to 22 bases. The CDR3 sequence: CASSSESRPGYGYTF. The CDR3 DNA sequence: TGTGCCAGTAGCTCCGAGTCCCGGCCAGGGTACGGCTACACCTTC.

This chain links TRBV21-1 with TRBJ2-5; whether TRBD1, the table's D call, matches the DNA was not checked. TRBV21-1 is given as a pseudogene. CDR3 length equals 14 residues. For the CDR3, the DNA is TGTGCCAGTTGCTCGGGGACAGCCCAAGAGACCCAGTACTTC. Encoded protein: CASCSGTAQETQYF.

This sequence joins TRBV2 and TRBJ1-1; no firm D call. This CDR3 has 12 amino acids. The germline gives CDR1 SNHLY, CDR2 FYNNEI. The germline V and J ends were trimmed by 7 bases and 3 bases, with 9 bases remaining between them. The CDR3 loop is CASKGSYTEAFF. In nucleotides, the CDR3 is TGTGCCAGCAAAGGGAGTTACACTGAAGCTTTCTTT.

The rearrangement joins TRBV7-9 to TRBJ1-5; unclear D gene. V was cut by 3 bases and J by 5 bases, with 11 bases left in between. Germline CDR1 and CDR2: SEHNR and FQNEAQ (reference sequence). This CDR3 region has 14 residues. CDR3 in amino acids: CASSLGPLDQPQHF. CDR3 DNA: TGTGCCAGCAGCTTGGGCCCATTGGATCAGCCCCAGCATTTT.

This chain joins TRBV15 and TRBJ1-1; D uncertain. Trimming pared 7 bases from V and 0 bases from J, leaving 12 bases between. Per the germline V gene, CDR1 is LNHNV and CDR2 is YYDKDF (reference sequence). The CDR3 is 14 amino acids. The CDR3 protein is CATIGTELNTEAFF. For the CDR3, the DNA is TGTGCCACCATAGGCACAGAGTTGAACACTGAAGCTTTCTTT.

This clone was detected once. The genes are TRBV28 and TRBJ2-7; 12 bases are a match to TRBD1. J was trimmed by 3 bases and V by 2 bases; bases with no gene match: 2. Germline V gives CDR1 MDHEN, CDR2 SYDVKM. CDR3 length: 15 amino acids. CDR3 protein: CASSLGTGGIYEQYF. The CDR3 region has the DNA TGTGCCAGCAGTTTAGGGACAGGGGGCATCTACGAGCAGTACTTC.

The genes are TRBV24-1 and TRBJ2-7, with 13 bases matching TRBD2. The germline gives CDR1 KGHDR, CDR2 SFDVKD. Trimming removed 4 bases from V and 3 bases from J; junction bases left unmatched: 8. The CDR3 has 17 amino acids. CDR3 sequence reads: CATSDSGLAGVGYEQYF. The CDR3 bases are TGTGCCACCAGTGACTCCGGACTAGCGGGAGTTGGCTACGAGCAGTACTTC.

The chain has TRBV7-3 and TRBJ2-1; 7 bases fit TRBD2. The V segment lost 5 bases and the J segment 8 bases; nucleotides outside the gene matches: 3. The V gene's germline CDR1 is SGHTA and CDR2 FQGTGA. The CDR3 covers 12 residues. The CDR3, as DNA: TGTGCCAGCAGCCACCGGGGGGATGAGCAGTTCTTC. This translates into CASSHRGDEQFF.

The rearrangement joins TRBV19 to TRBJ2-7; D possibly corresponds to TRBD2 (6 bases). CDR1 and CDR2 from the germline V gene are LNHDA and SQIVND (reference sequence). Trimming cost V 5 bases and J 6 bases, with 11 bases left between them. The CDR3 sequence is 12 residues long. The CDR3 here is CASSFGGREQYF. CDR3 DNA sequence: TGTGCCAGTAGTTTTGGAGGGCGCGAGCAGTACTTC.

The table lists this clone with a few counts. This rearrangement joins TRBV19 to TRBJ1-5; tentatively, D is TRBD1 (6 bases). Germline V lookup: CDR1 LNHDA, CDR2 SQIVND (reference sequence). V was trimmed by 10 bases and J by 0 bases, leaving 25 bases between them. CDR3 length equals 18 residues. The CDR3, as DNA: TGTGCCACCAGGAATGGGGACACGAACTATCCTAGCAATCAGCCCCAGCATTTT. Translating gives CATRNGDTNYPSNQPQHF.

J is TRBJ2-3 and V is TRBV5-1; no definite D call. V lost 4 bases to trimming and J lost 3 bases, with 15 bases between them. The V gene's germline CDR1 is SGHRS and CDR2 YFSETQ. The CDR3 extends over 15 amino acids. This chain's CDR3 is CASSVDSRGTDTQYF. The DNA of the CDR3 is TGCGCCAGCAGCGTCGACTCCCGTGGGACAGATACGCAGTATTTT.

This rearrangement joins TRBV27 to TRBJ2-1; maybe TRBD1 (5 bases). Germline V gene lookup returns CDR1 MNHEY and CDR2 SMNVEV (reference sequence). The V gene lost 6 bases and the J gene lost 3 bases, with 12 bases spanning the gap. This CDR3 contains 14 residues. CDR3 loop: CASRPKGIYNEQFF. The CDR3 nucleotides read TGTGCCAGCAGGCCAAAGGGGATCTACAATGAGCAGTTCTTC.

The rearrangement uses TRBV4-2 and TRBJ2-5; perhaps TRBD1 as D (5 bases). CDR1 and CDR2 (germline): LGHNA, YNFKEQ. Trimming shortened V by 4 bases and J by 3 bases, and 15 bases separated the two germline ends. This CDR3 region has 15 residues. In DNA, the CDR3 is TGTGCCAGCAGCCGTTCAACAGGTGGGGAAGAGACCCAGTACTTC. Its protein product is CASSRSTGGEETQYF.

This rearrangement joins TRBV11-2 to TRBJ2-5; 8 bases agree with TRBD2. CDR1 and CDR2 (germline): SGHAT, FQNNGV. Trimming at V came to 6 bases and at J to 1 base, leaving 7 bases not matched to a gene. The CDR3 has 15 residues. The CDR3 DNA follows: TGTGCCAGCAGGACCTTAGCGGGGATCCAAGAGACCCAGTACTTC. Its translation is CASRTLAGIQETQYF.

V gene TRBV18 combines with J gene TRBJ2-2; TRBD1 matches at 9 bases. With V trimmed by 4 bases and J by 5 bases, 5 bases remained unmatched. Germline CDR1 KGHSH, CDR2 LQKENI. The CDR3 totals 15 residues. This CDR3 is CASSLGTGRTGELFF. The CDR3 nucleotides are TGTGCCAGCTCACTAGGGACAGGGAGGACCGGGGAGCTGTTTTTT.

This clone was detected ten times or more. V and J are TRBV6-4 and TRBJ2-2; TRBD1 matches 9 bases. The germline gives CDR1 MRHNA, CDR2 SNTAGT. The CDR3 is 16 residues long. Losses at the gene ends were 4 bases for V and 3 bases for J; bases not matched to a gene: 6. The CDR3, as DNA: TGTGCCAGCAGTGTAGGGGACAGGGACGACACCGGGGAGCTGTTTTTT. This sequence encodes CASSVGDRDDTGELFF.

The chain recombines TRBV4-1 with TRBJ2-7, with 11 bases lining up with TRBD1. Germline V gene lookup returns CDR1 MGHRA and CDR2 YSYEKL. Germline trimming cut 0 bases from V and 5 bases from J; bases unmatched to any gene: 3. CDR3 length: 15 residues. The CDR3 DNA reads TGCGCCAGCAGCCAAGATTGGGACAGGGGGGACGAGCAGTACTTC. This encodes CASSQDWDRGDEQYF.